In its sample, the clone carrying this T cell receptor (beta chain) was seen a few times. The antigen is unknown. The data stem from a study of CD8 T cells in ankylosing spondylitis. Study-level results: Ankylosing spondylitis blood appeared to be characterized by a TCR beta motif of several highly homologous variants. Reactive arthritis synovial fluid and blood were previously reported to contain some motif variants.

The germline CDR1 and CDR2 sequences are LGHNA and YNFKEQ. This CDR3 comprises 17 residues. V was pared by 0 bases and J by 8 bases, with 20 bases between. Via MiXCR, TCRdb re-called the 5' RACE reads, giving one row per CDR3 protein. The sample lists over 600,000 distinct CDR3 sequences; 15% to 20% were seen once. The V and J genes are TRBV4-2 and TRBJ2-1, with unresolved D. Material: blood, either unsorted or a sorted T cell fraction (not recorded which). The receptor's source is a male donor with ankylosing spondylitis. In DNA, the CDR3 is TGTGCCAGCAGCCAAGATCTTTCCCCCCCCACGGCTCATGAGCAGTTCTTC. As protein: CASSQDLSPPTAHEQFF.